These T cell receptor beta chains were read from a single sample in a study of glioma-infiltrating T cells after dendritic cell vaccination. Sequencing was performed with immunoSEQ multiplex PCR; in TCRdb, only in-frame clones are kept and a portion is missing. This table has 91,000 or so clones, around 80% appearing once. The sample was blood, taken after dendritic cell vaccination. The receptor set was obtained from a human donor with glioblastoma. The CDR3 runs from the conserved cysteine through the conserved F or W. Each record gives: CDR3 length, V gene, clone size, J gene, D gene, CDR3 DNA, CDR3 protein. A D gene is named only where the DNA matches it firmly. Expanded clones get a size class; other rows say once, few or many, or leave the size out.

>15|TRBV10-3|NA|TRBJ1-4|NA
TGTGCCATCAGTGAGTCGACAGCCCATAATGAAAAACTGTTTTTT
CAISESTAHNEKLFF
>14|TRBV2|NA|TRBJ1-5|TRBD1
TGTGCCAGCAGGCTGACAGGGGGCAATCAGCCCCAGCATTTT
CASRLTGGNQPQHF
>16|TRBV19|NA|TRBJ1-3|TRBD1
TGTGCCAGTGAGCCGGGACAGGGCATAGGTGGAAACACCATATATTTT
CASEPGQGIGGNTIYF
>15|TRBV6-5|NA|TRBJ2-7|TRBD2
TGTGCCAGCAGTTCGACTAGCGGGAGCTCCTACGAGCAGTACTTC
CASSSTSGSSYEQYF
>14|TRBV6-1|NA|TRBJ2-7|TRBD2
TGTGCCAGCAGCGGGACTAGCGGGAACTACGAGCAGTACTTC
CASSGTSGNYEQYF
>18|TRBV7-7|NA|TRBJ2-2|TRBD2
TGTGCTAGCAGCCCCAGACTAGCGGGAGGCAAGGACACCGGGGAGCTGTTTTTT
CASSPRLAGGKDTGELFF
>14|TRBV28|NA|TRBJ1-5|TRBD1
TGTGCCAGCACCATAGGACAGGGGTGGCAGCCCCAGCATTTT
CASTIGQGWQPQHF
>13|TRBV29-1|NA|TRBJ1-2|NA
TGCAGCGTTGAAGGGGCCAGGACTTATGGCTACACCTTC
CSVEGARTYGYTF
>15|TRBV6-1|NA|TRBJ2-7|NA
TGTGCCAGCAGGACCCCCTTTACAGCTACCTACGAGCAGTACTTC
CASRTPFTATYEQYF
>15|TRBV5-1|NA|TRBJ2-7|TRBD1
TGCGCCAGCAGCAAAGGACAGGAGATCTCCTACGAGCAGTACTTC
CASSKGQEISYEQYF
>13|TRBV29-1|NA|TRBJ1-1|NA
TGCAGCGTTGAAGATGGGATGGGTAAGGGGGCTTTCTTT
CSVEDGMGKGAFF
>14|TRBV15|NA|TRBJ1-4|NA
TGTGCCACCAGCAGACCACAGGTTAATGAAAAACTGTTTTTT
CATSRPQVNEKLFF
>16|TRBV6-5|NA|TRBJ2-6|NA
TGTGCCAGCAGTTACTTTAGGGGTCCCGGGGCCAACGTCCTGACTTTC
CASSYFRGPGANVLTF
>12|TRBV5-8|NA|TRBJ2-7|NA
TGTGCCAGCAGCCCAGGGTGGAACGAGCAGTACTTC
CASSPGWNEQYF
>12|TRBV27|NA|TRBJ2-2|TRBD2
TGTGCCAGCAGTTTGCGGGGGAGGGAGCTGTTTTTT
CASSLRGRELFF
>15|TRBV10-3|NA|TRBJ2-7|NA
TGTGCCATCAGTGATGGTGGGGGCGCGTCCTACGAGCAGTACTTC
CAISDGGGASYEQYF
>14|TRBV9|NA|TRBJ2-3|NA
TGTGCCAGCAGCGGCGGACTAATCTCCGATACGCAGTATTTT
CASSGGLISDTQYF
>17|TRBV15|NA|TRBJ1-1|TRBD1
TGTGCCACCAGCAGAGATAGGGCAGGGGGCTTTAGCACTGAAGCTTTCTTT
CATSRDRAGGFSTEAFF
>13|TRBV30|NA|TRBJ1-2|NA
TGTGCCTGGACCCTGCGGAGGGCGGGCGGCTACACCTTC
CAWTLRRAGGYTF
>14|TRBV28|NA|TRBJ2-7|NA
TGTGCCAGCAGTGCCTATCCCTTGGTCGTCGAGCAGTACTTC
CASSAYPLVVEQYF
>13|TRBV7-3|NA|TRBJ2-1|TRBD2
TGTGCCAGCAGCGCGGGGGCCTACAATGAGCAGTTCTTC
CASSAGAYNEQFF
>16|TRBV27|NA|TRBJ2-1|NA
TGTGCCAGCAGTTCCCCCCCTAGGCCTACCTACAATGAGCAGTTCTTC
CASSSPPRPTYNEQFF
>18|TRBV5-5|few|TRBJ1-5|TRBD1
TGTGCCAGCAGCAGAATATACCGGGACAGAATTAGCAATCAGCCCCAGCATTTT
CASSRIYRDRISNQPQHF
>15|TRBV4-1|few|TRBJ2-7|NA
TGCGCCAGCAGCCCGCCGGGACACATATCCTACGAGCAGTACTTC
CASSPPGHISYEQYF
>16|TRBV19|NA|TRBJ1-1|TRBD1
TGTGCCAGTAGACACCCGGCAGGGGGCGCGGACACTGAAGCTTTCTTT
CASRHPAGGADTEAFF
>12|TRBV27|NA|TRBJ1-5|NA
TGTGCCAGCACTTCTCTGGGAGGGCCCCAGCATTTT
CASTSLGGPQHF
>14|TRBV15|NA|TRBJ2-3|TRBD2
TGTGCCACAAAAGCGGGAGGGCCTACAGATACGCAGTATTTT
CATKAGGPTDTQYF
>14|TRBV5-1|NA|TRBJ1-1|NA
TGCGCCAGCAGTGGGGGGGGCACCAACACTGAAGCTTTCTTT
CASSGGGTNTEAFF
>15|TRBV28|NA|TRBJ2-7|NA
TGTGCCAGCAGTTTTAACGGGAAAGGTTCGAACGAGCAGTACTTC
CASSFNGKGSNEQYF
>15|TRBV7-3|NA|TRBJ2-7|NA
TGTGCCAGCAGCCTCGGGGTGGGATTTTCCTACGAGCAGTACTTC
CASSLGVGFSYEQYF
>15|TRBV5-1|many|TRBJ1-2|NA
TGCGCCAGCAGCTTGTCGGCCGAGGCAGGCGGGGACTACACCTTC
CASSLSAEAGGDYTF
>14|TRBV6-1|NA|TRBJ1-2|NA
TGTGCCAGCTCTGGACCCGGGAACTGGGATGGCTACACCTTC
CASSGPGNWDGYTF
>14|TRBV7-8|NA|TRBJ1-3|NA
TGTGCCAGCAGCCCAGGGTTCTCTGGAAACACCATATATTTT
CASSPGFSGNTIYF
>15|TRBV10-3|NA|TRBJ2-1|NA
TGTGCCATCCAGGGCGGTAGCGGATACTACAATGAGCAGTTCTTC
CAIQGGSGYYNEQFF
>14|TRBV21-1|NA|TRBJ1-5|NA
TGTGCCACCAAAAGCCTTTCGGTGTATCAGCCCCAGCATTTT
CATKSLSVYQPQHF
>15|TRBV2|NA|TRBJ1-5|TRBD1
TGTGCCTCGCGAGATGTGGGACAGGGAAATCAGCCCCAGCATTTT
CASRDVGQGNQPQHF
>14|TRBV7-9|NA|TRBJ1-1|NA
TGTGCCAGCAGCTTAGGACCGGGGTCGAGGCGTCTTTTCTTT
CASSLGPGSRRLFF
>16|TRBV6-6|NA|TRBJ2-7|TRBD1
TGTGCCAGCAGTTGGACCCGGGACAGGGGGCCCTACGAGCAGTACTTC
CASSWTRDRGPYEQYF
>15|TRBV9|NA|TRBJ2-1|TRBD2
TGTGCCAGCAGCGCCGTACTAGCGGGAGGAGATGAGCAGTTCTTC
CASSAVLAGGDEQFF
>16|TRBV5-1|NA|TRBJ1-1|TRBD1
TGCGCCAGCAGCTTGGTCAGGGGGCGGATGAACACTGAAGCTTTCTTT
CASSLVRGRMNTEAFF
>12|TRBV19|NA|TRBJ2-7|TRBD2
TGTGCCAGTAGTTTCAGCGGGGGAGAGCAGTACTTC
CASSFSGGEQYF
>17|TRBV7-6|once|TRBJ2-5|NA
TGTGCCAGCAGCTTAGTTTTTGATTCAGGCGCCCAAGAGACCCAGTACTTC
CASSLVFDSGAQETQYF
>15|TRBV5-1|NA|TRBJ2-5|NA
TGCGCCAGCAGCCTCTCCCCTACGGGTGGCGAGACCCAGTACTTC
CASSLSPTGGETQYF
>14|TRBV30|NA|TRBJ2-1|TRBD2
TGTGCCTGGAGCTACCTAGCGGGAGCGGGTGAGCAGTTCTTC
CAWSYLAGAGEQFF
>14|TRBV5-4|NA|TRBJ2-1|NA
TGTGCCAGCAGCTTGACTAACCTCTACAATGAGCAGTTCTTC
CASSLTNLYNEQFF
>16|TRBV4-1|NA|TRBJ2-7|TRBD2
TGCGCCAGCAGCCAATTCCGGACTAGCGGGAGCTACGAGCAGTACTTC
CASSQFRTSGSYEQYF